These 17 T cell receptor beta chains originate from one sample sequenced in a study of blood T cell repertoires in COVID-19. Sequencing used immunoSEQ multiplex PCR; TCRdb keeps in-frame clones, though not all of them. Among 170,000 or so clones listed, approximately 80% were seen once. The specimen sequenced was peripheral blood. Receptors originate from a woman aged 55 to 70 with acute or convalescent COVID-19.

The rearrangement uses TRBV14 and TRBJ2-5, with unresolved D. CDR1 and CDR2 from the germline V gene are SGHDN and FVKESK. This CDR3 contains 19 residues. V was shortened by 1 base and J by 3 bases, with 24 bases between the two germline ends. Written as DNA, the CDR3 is TGTGCCAGCAGCCAAGGGTCGAGGTTCGACGGGTTAACAAAAGAGACCCAGTACTTC. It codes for CASSQGSRFDGLTKETQYF.

The CDR3 DNA reads as TGTGCCACCAGTGAGTCTATACGGAGCGGGGGTAACAATGAGCAGTTCTTC. Translated, it gives CATSESIRSGGNNEQFF. V is TRBV24-1 and J is TRBJ2-1; TRBD2 matches at 8 bases. V lost 4 bases to trimming and J lost 5 bases; unmatched junction nucleotides: 12. Germline loops: CDR1 KGHDR, CDR2 SFDVKD. CDR3 length: 17 residues.

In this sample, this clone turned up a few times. The CDR3 protein is CASSQAGVPGTDTQYF. The CDR3 nucleotides are TGTGCCAGCAGCCAGGCGGGGGTGCCCGGCACAGATACGCAGTATTTT. V is TRBV7-2 and J is TRBJ2-3; TRBD2 matches at 7 bases. V dropped 5 bases and J dropped 1; count of bases not matched to a gene: 9. The CDR3 contains 16 residues. Germline assignment: CDR1 SGHTA and CDR2 FQGNSA.

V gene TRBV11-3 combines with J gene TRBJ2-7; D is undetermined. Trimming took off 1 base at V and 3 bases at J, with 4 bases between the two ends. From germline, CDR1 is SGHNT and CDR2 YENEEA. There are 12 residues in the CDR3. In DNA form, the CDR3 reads TGTGCCAGCAGCTTAGCTAACTACGAGCAGTACTTC. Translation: CASSLANYEQYF.

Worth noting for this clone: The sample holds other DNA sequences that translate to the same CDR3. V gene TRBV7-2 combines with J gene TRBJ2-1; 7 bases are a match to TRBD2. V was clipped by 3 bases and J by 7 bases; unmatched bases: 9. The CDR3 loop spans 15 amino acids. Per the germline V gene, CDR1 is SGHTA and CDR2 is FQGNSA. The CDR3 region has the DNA TGTGCCAGCAGCTTCCGGGGCGGGGGACCAAATGAGCAGTTCTTC. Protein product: CASSFRGGGPNEQFF.

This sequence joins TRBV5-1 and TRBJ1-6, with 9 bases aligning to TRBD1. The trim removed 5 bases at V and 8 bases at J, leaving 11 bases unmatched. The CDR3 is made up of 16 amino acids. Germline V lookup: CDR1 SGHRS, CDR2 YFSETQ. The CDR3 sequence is CASSPQTGGTDSPLHF. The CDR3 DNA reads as TGCGCCAGCAGTCCCCAGACAGGGGGAACGGATTCACCCCTCCACTTT.

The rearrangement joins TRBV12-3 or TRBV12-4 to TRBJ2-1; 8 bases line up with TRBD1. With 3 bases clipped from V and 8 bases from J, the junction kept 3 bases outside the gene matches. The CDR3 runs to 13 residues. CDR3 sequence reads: CASSLDREYEQFF. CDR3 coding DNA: TGTGCCAGCAGTTTGGACAGGGAATATGAGCAGTTCTTC.

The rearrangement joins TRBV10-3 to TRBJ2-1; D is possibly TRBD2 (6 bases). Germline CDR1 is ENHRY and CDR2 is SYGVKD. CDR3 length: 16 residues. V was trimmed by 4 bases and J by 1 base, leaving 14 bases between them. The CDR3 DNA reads TGTGCCATCAGTGGACTCTTTAGCGGATCCTACAATGAGCAGTTCTTC. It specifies CAISGLFSGSYNEQFF.

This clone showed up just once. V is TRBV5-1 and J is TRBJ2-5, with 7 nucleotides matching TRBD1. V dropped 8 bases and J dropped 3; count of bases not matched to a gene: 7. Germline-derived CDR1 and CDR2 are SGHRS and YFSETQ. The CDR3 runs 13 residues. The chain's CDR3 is CARTGTVEETQYF. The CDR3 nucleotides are TGCGCCAGAACCGGGACAGTGGAAGAGACCCAGTACTTC.

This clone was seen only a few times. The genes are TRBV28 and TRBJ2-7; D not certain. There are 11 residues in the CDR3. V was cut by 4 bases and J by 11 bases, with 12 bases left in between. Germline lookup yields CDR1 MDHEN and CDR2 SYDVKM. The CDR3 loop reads CASSSARSEYF. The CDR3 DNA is TGTGCCAGCAGTTCTGCTAGGTCCGAGTACTTC.

The CDR3 DNA reads as TGTGCCAGCATCGAATCAGGGGGTTTGAACACTGAAGCTTTCTTT. This gives the protein CASIESGGLNTEAFF. This sequence joins TRBV5-4 and TRBJ1-1; 7 bases match TRBD1. Germline CDR1 and CDR2: SGHNT and YYREEE (reference sequence). V shed 6 bases and J 0 bases; nucleotides not matched to a gene: 8. The CDR3 spans 15 residues. The variable domain in full, with the rest retrieved from reference TRBV5-4 and TRBJ1-1, is ETGVTQSPTHLIKTRGQQVTLRCSSQSGHNTVSWYQQALGQGPQFIFQYYREEENGRGNFPPRFSGLQFPNYSSELNVNALELDDSALYLCASIESGGLNTEAFFGQGTRLTVV.

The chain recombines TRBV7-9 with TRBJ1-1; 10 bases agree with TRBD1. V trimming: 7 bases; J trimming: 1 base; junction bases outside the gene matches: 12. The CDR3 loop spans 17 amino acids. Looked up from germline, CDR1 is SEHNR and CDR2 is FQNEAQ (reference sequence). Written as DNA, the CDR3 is TGTGCCAGCACCCCCTGGTTGGGGACAGGGGAGAACACTGAAGCTTTCTTT. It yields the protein CASTPWLGTGENTEAFF.

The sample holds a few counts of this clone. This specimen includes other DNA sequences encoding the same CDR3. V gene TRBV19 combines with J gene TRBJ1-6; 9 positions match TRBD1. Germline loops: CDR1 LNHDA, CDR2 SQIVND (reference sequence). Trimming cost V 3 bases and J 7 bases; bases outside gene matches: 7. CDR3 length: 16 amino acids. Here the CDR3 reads CASSIPAGTGNSPLHF. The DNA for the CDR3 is TGTGCCAGTAGTATCCCCGCCGGGACAGGGAATTCACCCCTCCACTTT.

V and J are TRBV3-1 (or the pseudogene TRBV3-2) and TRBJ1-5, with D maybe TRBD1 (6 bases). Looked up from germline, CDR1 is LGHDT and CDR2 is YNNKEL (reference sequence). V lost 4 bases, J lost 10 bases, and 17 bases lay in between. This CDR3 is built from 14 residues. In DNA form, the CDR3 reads TGTGCCAGCAGCCCCGGGACAAACGGGATCCCCCAGCATTTT. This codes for CASSPGTNGIPQHF.

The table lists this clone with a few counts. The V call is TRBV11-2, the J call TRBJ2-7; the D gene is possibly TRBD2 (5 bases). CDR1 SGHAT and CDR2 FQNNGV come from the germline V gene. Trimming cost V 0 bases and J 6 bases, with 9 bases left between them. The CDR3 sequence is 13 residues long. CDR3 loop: CASSLDRGSEQYF. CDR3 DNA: TGTGCCAGCAGCTTAGATCGAGGGTCCGAGCAGTACTTC.

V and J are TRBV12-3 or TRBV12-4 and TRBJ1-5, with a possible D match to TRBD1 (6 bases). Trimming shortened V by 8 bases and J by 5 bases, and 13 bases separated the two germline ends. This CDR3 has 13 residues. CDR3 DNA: TGTGCCAGCGGTCTGGGGGGGCATCAGCCCCAGCATTTT. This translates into CASGLGGHQPQHF.

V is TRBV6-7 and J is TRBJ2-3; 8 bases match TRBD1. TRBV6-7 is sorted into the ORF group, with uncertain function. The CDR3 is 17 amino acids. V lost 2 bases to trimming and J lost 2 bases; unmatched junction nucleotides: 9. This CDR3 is CASSYTQDREFTDTQYF. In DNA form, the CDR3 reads TGTGCCAGCAGTTACACACAGGACAGGGAATTCACAGATACGCAGTATTTT.